This TCR beta chain derives from a study of T-cell reconstitution after alpha-beta-depleted transplantation in children. V was pared by 0 bases and J by 11 bases, with 13 bases of the junction left unmatched. The V gene's germline CDR1 is SGHDT and CDR2 YYEEEE. This CDR3 has 16 amino acids. Preparing the TCRbeta library involved the use of unique molecular identifiers. Via MiXCR, TCRdb re-called the PCR reads, giving one row per CDR3 protein. Among roughly 220,000 distinct CDR3 sequences listed, 12% were seen once. There are many counts of this clonotype. This clonotype originated in a human donor who donated a stem cell graft to a child with acute lymphoblastic leukemia. The rearrangement uses TRBV5-6 and TRBJ1-3; 8 bases are shared with TRBD1. The sample consisted of PBMCs from the stem cell graft donor, taken from the stem cell graft. The CDR3 DNA reads as TGTGCCAGCAGCTTGGCCTTGGACAGGGCTCTTCTCCCCATATATTTT. Translation gives CASSLALDRALLPIYF.